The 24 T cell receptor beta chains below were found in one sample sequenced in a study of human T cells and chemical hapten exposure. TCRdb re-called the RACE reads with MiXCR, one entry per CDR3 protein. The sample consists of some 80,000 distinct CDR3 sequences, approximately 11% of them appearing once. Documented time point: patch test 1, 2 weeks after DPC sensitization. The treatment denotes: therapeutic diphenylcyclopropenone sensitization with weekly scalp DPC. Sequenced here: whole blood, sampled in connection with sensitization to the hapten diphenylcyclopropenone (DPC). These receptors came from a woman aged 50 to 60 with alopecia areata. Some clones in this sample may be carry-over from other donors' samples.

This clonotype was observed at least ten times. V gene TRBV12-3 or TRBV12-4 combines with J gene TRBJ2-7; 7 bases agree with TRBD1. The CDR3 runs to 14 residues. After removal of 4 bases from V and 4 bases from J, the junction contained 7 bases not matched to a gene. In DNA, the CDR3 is TGTGCCAGCAGTTCCCGGGACAGATCTTACGAGCAGTACTTC. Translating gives CASSSRDRSYEQYF.

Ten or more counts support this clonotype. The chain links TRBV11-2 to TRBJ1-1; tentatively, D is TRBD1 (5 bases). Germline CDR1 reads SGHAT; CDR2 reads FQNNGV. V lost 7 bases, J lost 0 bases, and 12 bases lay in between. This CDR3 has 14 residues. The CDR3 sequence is CASTYLGLNTEAFF. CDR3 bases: TGTGCCAGCACCTACCTGGGACTGAACACTGAAGCTTTCTTT.

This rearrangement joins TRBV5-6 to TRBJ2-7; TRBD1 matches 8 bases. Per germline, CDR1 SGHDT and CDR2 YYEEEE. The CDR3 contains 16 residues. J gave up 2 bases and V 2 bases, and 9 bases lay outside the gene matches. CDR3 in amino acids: CASSFPHSDRAYEQYF. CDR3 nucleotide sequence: TGTGCCAGCAGCTTTCCCCACTCGGACAGGGCCTACGAGCAGTACTTC.

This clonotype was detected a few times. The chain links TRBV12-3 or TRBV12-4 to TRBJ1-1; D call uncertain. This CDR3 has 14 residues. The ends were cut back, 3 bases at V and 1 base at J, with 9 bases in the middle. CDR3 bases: TGTGCCAGCAGTTTCAATGGAGGGAACACTGAAGCTTTCTTT. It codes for CASSFNGGNTEAFF.

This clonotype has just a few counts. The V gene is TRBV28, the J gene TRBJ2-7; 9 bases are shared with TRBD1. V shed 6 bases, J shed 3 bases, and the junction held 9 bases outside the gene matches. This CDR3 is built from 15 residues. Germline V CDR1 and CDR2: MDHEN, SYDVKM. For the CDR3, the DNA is TGTGCCAGCAGAACCCCGGGACAGGGTAACTACGAGCAGTACTTC. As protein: CASRTPGQGNYEQYF.

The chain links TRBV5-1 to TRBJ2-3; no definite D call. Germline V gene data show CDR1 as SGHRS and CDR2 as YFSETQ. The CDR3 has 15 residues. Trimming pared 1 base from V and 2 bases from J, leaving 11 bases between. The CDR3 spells CASSLQGSPTDTQYF. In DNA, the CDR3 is TGCGCCAGCAGCTTGCAAGGCAGTCCCACAGATACGCAGTATTTT.

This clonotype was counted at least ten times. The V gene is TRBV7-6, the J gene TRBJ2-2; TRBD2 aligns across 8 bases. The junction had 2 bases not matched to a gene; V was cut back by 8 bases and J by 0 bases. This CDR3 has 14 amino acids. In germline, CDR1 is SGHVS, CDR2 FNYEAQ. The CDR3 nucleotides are TGTGCCAGCGCGCGGGGGGCGAACACCGGGGAGCTGTTTTTT. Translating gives CASARGANTGELFF.

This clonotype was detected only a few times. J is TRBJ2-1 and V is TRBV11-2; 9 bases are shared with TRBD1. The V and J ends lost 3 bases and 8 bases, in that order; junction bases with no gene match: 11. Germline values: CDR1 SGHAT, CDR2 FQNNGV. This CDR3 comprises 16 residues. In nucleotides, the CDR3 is TGTGCCAGCAGCTTCTTAGGGACAGGGCATATCTATGAGCAGTTCTTC. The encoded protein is CASSFLGTGHIYEQFF.

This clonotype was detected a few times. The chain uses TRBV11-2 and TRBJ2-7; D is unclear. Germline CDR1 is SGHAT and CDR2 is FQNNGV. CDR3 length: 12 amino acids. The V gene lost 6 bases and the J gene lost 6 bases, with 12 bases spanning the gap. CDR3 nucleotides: TGTGCCAGCAGGGGCCTCGAGAGCGAGCAGTACTTC. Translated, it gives CASRGLESEQYF.

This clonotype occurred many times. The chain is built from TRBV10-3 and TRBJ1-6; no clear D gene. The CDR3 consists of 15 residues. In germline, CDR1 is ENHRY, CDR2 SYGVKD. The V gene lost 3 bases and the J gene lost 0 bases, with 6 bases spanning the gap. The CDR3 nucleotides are TGTGCCATCAGTGACATTAGCTCCTATAATTCACCCCTCCACTTT. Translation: CAISDISSYNSPLHF.

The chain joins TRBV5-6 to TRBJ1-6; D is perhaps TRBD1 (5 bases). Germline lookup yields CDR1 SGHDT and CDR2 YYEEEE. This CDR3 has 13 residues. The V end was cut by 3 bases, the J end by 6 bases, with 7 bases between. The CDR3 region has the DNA TGTGCCAGCAGCTCGACAGTTAATTCACCCCTCCACTTT. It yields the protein CASSSTVNSPLHF.

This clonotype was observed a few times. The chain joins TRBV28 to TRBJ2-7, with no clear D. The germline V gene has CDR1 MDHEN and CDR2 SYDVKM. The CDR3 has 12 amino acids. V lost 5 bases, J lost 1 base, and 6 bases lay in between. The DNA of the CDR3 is TGTGCCAGCAGTGGTAGATCCTACGAGCAGTACTTC. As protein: CASSGRSYEQYF.

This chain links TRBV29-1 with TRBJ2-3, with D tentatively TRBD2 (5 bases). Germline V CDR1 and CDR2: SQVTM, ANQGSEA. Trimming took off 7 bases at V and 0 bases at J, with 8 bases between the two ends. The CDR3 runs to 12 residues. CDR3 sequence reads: CSAGVSTDTQYF. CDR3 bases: TGCAGCGCCGGGGTCAGCACAGATACGCAGTATTTT.

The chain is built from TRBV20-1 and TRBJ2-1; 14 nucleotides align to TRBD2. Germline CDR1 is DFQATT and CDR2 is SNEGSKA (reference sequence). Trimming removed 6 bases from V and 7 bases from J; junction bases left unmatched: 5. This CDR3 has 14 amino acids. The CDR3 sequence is CSAAGLAGVNEQFF. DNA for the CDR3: TGCAGTGCAGCGGGACTAGCGGGAGTTAATGAGCAGTTCTTC.

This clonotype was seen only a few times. Here the CDR3 reads CASSTDRAQYF. As DNA, the CDR3 is TGTGCCAGCTCCACCGACAGGGCGCAGTACTTC. The J gene is TRBJ2-7, the V gene TRBV18; 7 positions agree with TRBD1. The ends lost 6 bases at V and 9 bases at J; junction bases unmatched: 5. Germline CDR1 is KGHSH and CDR2 is LQKENI. This CDR3 has 11 amino acids. The complete variable domain, with remaining parts taken from reference TRBV18 and TRBJ2-7, reads NAGVMQNPRHLVRRRGQEARLRCSPMKGHSHVYWYRQLPEEGLKFMVYLQKENIIDESGMPKERFSAEFPKEGPSILRIQQVVRGDSAAYFCASSTDRAQYFGPGTRLTVT.

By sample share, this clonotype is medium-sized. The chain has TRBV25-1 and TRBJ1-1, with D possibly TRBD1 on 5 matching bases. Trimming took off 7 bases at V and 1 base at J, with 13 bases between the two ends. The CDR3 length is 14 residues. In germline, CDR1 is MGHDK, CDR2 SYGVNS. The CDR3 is CASNTLDRNTEAFF. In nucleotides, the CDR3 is TGTGCCAGCAATACACTAGACAGGAACACTGAAGCTTTCTTT.

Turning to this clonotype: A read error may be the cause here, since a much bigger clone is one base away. DNA for the CDR3: TGTGCCAGCAGACCAACAGGGTTCCGCGTCCTGACTTTC. Its protein is CASRPTGFRVLTF. The chain carries TRBV5-6 and TRBJ2-6, with a tentative D call TRBD1 (6 bases). V dropped 5 bases and J dropped 12 bases, with 15 bases sitting between them. CDR3 size: 13 residues. Germline CDR1 reads SGHDT; CDR2 reads YYEEEE.

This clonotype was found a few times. The DNA of the CDR3 is TGTGCCAGCAGTTACTCGCGACGTGAGAATTCACCCCTCCACTTT. Translation: CASSYSRRENSPLHF. This rearrangement joins TRBV6-5 to TRBJ1-6; D ambiguous. The CDR3 is 15 amino acids. Germline lookup yields CDR1 MNHEY and CDR2 SVGAGI. V was shortened by 0 bases and J by 7 bases, with 10 bases between the two germline ends.

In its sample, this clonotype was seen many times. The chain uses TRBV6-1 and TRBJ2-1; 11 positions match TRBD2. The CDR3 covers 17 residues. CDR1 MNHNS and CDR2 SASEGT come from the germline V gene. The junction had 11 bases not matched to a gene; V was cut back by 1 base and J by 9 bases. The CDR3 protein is CASSEVGSGGALSEQFF. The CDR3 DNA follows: TGTGCCAGCAGTGAAGTAGGTAGCGGGGGGGCTCTGAGTGAGCAGTTCTTC.

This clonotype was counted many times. This CDR3 is CASSQEFPLYGYTF. CDR3 nucleotides: TGCGCCAGCAGCCAAGAGTTCCCCCTCTATGGCTACACCTTC. This chain uses TRBV4-3 with TRBJ1-2, with no clear D. The length of the CDR3 is 14 residues. Trimming removed 0 bases at V and 4 bases at J, with 9 bases between. The germline V gene has CDR1 LGHNA and CDR2 YSLEER.

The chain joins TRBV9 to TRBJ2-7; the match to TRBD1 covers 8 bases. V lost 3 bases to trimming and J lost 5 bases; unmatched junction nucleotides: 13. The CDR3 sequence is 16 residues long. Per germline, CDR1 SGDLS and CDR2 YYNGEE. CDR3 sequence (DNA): TGTGCCAGCAGCGGGGACCCGGGACAGGTACTTGACGAGCAGTACTTC. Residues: CASSGDPGQVLDEQYF.

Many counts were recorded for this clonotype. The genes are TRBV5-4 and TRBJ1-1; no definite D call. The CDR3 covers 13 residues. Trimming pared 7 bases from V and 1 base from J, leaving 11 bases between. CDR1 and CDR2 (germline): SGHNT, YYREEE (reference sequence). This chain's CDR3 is CASWRAPNTEAFF. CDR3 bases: TGTGCCAGCTGGCGGGCTCCGAACACTGAAGCTTTCTTT.

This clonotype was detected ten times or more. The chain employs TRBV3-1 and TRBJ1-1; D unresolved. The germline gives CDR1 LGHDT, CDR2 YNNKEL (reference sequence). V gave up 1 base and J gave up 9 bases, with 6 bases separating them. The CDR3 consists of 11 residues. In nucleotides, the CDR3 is TGTGCCAGCAGCCAAGGGGTGCAAGCTTTCTTT. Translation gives CASSQGVQAFF.

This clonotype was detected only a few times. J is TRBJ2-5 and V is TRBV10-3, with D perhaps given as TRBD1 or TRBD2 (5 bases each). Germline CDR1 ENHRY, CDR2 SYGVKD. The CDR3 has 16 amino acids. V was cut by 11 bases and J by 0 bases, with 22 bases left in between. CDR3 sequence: CALPSLRGGNQETQYF. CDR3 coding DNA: TGTGCCCTACCGAGCCTTCGTGGGGGAAACCAAGAGACCCAGTACTTC.